This T cell receptor (beta chain) was identified during a study of T-cell reconstitution after alpha-beta-depleted transplantation in children. Study-level results: Counts and diversity of T cells one year after transplant came mostly from newly produced T cells. Alpha-beta T cells about two months after transplant reportedly derived from several hundred expanded graft clones.

Note on this clonotype: Antigen specificity is unknown.

With V trimmed by 4 bases and J by 5 bases, 14 bases remained unmatched. Germline CDR1 WSHSY, CDR2 SAAADI. This CDR3 has 18 residues. The authors prepared the TCRbeta library with unique molecular identifiers. MiXCR was run by TCRdb on the PCR reads, yielding one entry per CDR3 protein. The sample yields roughly 310,000 distinct CDR3 sequences, more than 20% seen once. V gene TRBV10-2 combines with J gene TRBJ2-3; 11 bases are a match to TRBD2. The TCR comes from a male patient between 5 and 17 years old who had a stem cell transplant for acute lymphoblastic leukemia, so the T cells may come from the graft donor. This sample comprised PBMCs, mostly from graft donor cells, obtained 180 days after TCRalphabeta/CD19-depleted stem cell transplant. The CDR3 region is CASSGGFLGTSGRDTQYF. The CDR3 nucleotides are TGCGCCAGCAGTGGGGGCTTTTTAGGGACTAGCGGCCGAGATACGCAGTATTTT.